These 26 T cell receptor beta chains came from one sample sequenced in a study of human T cells and chemical hapten exposure. TCRdb fed the RACE reads into MiXCR, producing one record per CDR3 protein. The table has fewer than 85,000 distinct CDR3 sequences, 8.6% seen once. Documented time point: healthy volunteer bleed at 6 weeks. Extraction yielded total RNA from whole blood (unfractionated). The sequencing sample was made of whole blood. All receptors derive from a female donor in good health. Some clones in this sample may be carry-over from other donors' samples.

This clonotype came up many times. This chain uses TRBV12-3 or TRBV12-4 with TRBJ1-5; 8 nucleotides align to TRBD1. After removal of 2 bases from V and 6 bases from J, the junction contained 6 bases not matched to a gene. The CDR3 consists of 15 residues. The CDR3 region is CASSLTRGRVQPQHF. DNA of the CDR3: TGTGCCAGCAGTTTAACCAGGGGGCGAGTTCAGCCCCAGCATTTT.

The chain is built from TRBV6-2 or TRBV6-3 and TRBJ2-5; D perhaps matches TRBD1 (6 bases). Trimming took 7 bases from V and 0 from J, leaving 18 bases between them. The CDR3 has 16 amino acids. Looked up from germline, CDR1 is MNHEY and CDR2 is SVGEGT. CDR3 protein: CASIPFRGTYQETQYF. CDR3 sequence (DNA): TGTGCCAGCATCCCCTTCAGGGGTACCTACCAAGAGACCCAGTACTTC.

The rearrangement links TRBV2 to TRBJ1-1, with D hard to call. Trimming removed 11 bases from V and 0 bases from J, with 13 bases in between. In germline, CDR1 is SNHLY, CDR2 FYNNEI. CDR3 length: 13 amino acids. CDR3 DNA sequence: TGTGCCGTCCGGGAGGGCATGAACACTGAAGCTTTCTTT. This sequence encodes CAVREGMNTEAFF.

The table lists this clonotype with a few counts. V and J are TRBV6-6 and TRBJ2-7; D remains ambiguous. Germline V gives CDR1 MNHNY, CDR2 SVGAGI (reference sequence). This CDR3 spans 15 amino acids. The germline V and J ends were trimmed by 2 bases and 0 bases, with 11 bases remaining between them. The CDR3 here is CASSYPPRSSYEQYF. The CDR3, as DNA: TGTGCCAGCAGTTACCCCCCTAGGAGCTCCTACGAGCAGTACTTC.

This clonotype showed up many times. The CDR3 DNA reads TGTGCCAGCAGTTTCTCGGGAACCGGGGAGCTGTTTTTT. Amino acids: CASSFSGTGELFF. This chain connects TRBV12-3 or TRBV12-4 to TRBJ2-2, with D perhaps matching TRBD2 (5 bases). Trimming cost V 3 bases and J 5 bases, with 7 bases left between them. The CDR3 is 13 amino acids.

In its sample, this clonotype was seen many times. J is TRBJ2-3 and V is TRBV11-2; D remains ambiguous. CDR1 and CDR2 (germline): SGHAT, FQNNGV. There are 12 residues in the CDR3. Trimming took 5 bases from V and 8 from J, leaving 11 bases between them. The CDR3 reads CASSPTMATQYF. In DNA, the CDR3 is TGTGCCAGCAGCCCCACTATGGCTACGCAGTATTTT. The full variable domain, in which reference TRBV11-2 and TRBJ2-3 provide the parts outside the CDR3, is EAGVAQSPRYKIIEKRQSVAFWCNPISGHATLYWYQQILGQGPKLLIQFQNNGVVDDSQLPKDRFSAERLKGVDSTLKIQPAKLEDSAVYLCASSPTMATQYFGPGTRLTVL.

This sequence joins TRBV28 and TRBJ2-1; no firm D call. This CDR3 has 12 residues. With 8 bases removed from V and 0 bases from J, the gap between germline ends came to 5 bases. Germline V lookup: CDR1 MDHEN, CDR2 SYDVKM. For the CDR3, the DNA is TGTGCCAGCCAGAGCTCCTACAATGAGCAGTTCTTC. It is translated as CASQSSYNEQFF.

At least ten counts were recorded for this clonotype. This sequence joins TRBV6-6 and TRBJ1-1, with 9 bases lining up with TRBD1. CDR1 and CDR2 (germline): MNHNY, SVGAGI (reference sequence). Trimming at V came to 6 bases and at J to 5 bases, leaving 13 bases not matched to a gene. The CDR3 has 16 amino acids. This CDR3 reads CASRRPTGGVGTEAFF. CDR3 in DNA: TGTGCCAGCAGGCGCCCGACAGGGGGGGTAGGGACTGAAGCTTTCTTT.

V usage is TRBV6-2 or TRBV6-3 and J usage is TRBJ1-4, with unresolved D. Germline loops: CDR1 MNHEY, CDR2 SVGEGT. CDR3 length: 16 amino acids. Trimming stripped 6 bases from V and 4 bases from J, with 18 bases between. The chain's CDR3 is CASSRTGPPVNEKLFF. The CDR3 nucleotides read TGTGCCAGCAGCCGCACCGGACCTCCGGTTAATGAAAAACTGTTTTTT.

Concerning this clonotype itself: With a much larger clone just one base away, this may be a read error. The chain employs TRBV29-1 and TRBJ2-3, with D possibly being TRBD2 (6 bases). V was trimmed by 7 bases and J by 4 bases, leaving 15 bases between them. The CDR3 is made up of 13 amino acids. Germline V CDR1 and CDR2: SQVTM, ANQGSEA. The CDR3 is CSADQGGADTQYF. The CDR3 DNA reads as TGCAGCGCTGATCAAGGCGGGGCAGATACGCAGTATTTT.

This chain connects TRBV12-3 or TRBV12-4 to TRBJ1-1; D not resolved. V dropped 1 base and J dropped 6 bases, with 12 bases sitting between them. The CDR3 is made up of 14 amino acids. The CDR3 spells CASSLVPFTSEAFF. The CDR3, as DNA: TGTGCCAGCAGTTTAGTCCCGTTCACCTCTGAAGCTTTCTTT.

This clonotype was detected a few times. V gene TRBV29-1 combines with J gene TRBJ1-2; unclear D gene. CDR1 is SQVTM, CDR2 ANQGSEA, per germline. The CDR3 is 13 residues long. The V and J ends lost 4 bases and 1 base respectively, with 10 bases between them. The CDR3 region has the DNA TGCAGCGTTGTACGGGGAGGTAACTATGGCTACACCTTC. It specifies CSVVRGGNYGYTF.

In this sample, this clonotype turned up once. This may stem from a read error, because a much larger clone lies one nucleotide away. This rearrangement joins TRBV28 to TRBJ2-7, with 8 positions matching TRBD1. The CDR3 has 13 amino acids. Germline CDR1 and CDR2: MDHEN and SYDVKM. The trim removed 5 bases at V and 6 bases at J, leaving 6 bases unmatched. The CDR3 nucleotides read TGTGCCAGCAGTCCGGGACAGGCCTGCGAGCAGTACTTC. It translates to CASSPGQACEQYF.

This clonotype appeared a few times. J is TRBJ2-5 and V is TRBV25-1; D is possibly TRBD2 (5 bases). Germline V CDR1 and CDR2: MGHDK, SYGVNS. Trimming pared 0 bases from V and 5 bases from J, leaving 10 bases between. CDR3 length equals 14 residues. CDR3 DNA sequence: TGTGCCAGCAGTGAATATTCGATAGCGGAGACCCAGTACTTC. This codes for CASSEYSIAETQYF.

This clonotype showed up many times. The chain couples TRBV20-1 to TRBJ2-3; D is tentatively TRBD1 or TRBD2 (6 bases each). V was pared by 6 bases and J by 8 bases, with 18 bases between. CDR3 length: 13 residues. Germline loops: CDR1 DFQATT, CDR2 SNEGSKA (reference sequence). The CDR3 loop is CSAPERGAGTQYF. Here the CDR3 DNA reads TGCAGTGCCCCGGAGAGGGGGGCCGGTACGCAGTATTTT.

The V call is TRBV5-5, the J call TRBJ2-5; TRBD2 aligns across 12 bases. V was pared by 0 bases and J by 0 bases, with 6 bases of the junction left unmatched. The V gene's germline CDR1 is SGHKS and CDR2 YYEKEE (reference sequence). This CDR3 has 18 amino acids. CDR3: CASSLALAGGQYQETQYF. The CDR3, as DNA: TGTGCCAGCAGCTTGGCGCTAGCGGGGGGGCAATACCAAGAGACCCAGTACTTC. The full variable domain, completed using reference TRBV5-5 and TRBJ2-5, is DAGVTQSPTHLIKTRGQQVTLRCSPISGHKSVSWYQQVLGQGPQFIFQYYEKEERGRGNFPDRFSARQFPNYSSELNVNALLLGDSALYLCASSLALAGGQYQETQYFGPGTRLLVL.

This clonotype appeared many times. The J gene is TRBJ1-2, the V gene TRBV24-1; tentative D call: TRBD1 (6 bases). CDR1 is KGHDR, CDR2 SFDVKD, per germline. The CDR3 extends over 12 amino acids. V gave up 4 bases and J gave up 8 bases, with 10 bases separating them. CDR3 DNA: TGTGCCACCAGTGACCAGGACAGCGGCTACACCTTC. It codes for CATSDQDSGYTF.

This clonotype has a count of ten or more. The chain has TRBV19 and TRBJ2-7; TRBD1 matches at 11 bases. Germline values: CDR1 LNHDA, CDR2 SQIVND (reference sequence). The V and J ends lost 6 bases and 4 bases, in that order; junction bases with no gene match: 8. The CDR3 is 15 amino acids. The CDR3 sequence: CASREGQGAFYEQYF. CDR3 DNA: TGTGCCAGTAGAGAAGGACAGGGGGCGTTTTACGAGCAGTACTTC.

This clonotype has ten or more counts. The chain couples TRBV7-8 to TRBJ2-6; perhaps TRBD2 as D (5 bases). V gave up 1 base and J gave up 1 base, with 8 bases separating them. The CDR3 length is 16 residues. Germline CDR1 is SGHVS and CDR2 is FQNEAQ. This CDR3 reads CASSLVRGSGANVLTF. DNA for the CDR3: TGTGCCAGCAGCTTAGTTCGAGGGTCTGGGGCCAACGTCCTGACTTTC.

Only a few counts were recorded for this clonotype. The gene calls are TRBV5-5 and TRBJ2-3; D remains unclear. This CDR3 has 13 residues. Per the germline V gene, CDR1 is SGHKS and CDR2 is YYEKEE (reference sequence). V lost 5 bases, J lost 1 base, and 8 bases lay in between. As DNA, the CDR3 is TGTGCCAGCAGTTATACAGGCACAGATACGCAGTATTTT. Residues: CASSYTGTDTQYF. The whole variable domain, filled in from reference TRBV5-5 and TRBJ2-3, reads DAGVTQSPTHLIKTRGQQVTLRCSPISGHKSVSWYQQVLGQGPQFIFQYYEKEERGRGNFPDRFSARQFPNYSSELNVNALLLGDSALYLCASSYTGTDTQYFGPGTRLTVL.

This clonotype was observed a single time. This may be a read error, as it is one base from a much larger clone. The chain joins TRBV6-6 to TRBJ1-1; 7 bases align to TRBD1. CDR3 length equals 15 residues. The germline V gene has CDR1 MNHNY and CDR2 SVGAGI (reference sequence). CDR3 in amino acids: CVSHHRGRENTEAFF. For the CDR3, the DNA is TGTGTCAGCCACCACAGGGGAAGGGAGAACACTGAAGCTTTCTTT.

The chain is built from TRBV3-1 and TRBJ2-7; 7 positions agree with TRBD1. This CDR3 contains 13 residues. Trimming at V came to 4 bases and at J to 5 bases, leaving 5 bases not matched to a gene. Looked up from germline, CDR1 is LGHDT and CDR2 is YNNKEL (reference sequence). This chain's CDR3 is CASSLPGQHEQYF. The CDR3 DNA follows: TGTGCCAGCAGCCTGCCGGGACAGCACGAGCAGTACTTC.

This clonotype was seen a handful of times. The gene calls are TRBV5-6 and TRBJ1-4; D gene unclear. The CDR3 has 16 amino acids. V was cut by 0 bases and J by 3 bases, with 12 bases left in between. Germline V gene sequence: CDR1 SGHDT, CDR2 YYEEEE. CDR3 region: CASSLEGRLSNEKLFF. The CDR3 DNA is TGTGCCAGCAGCTTGGAGGGCAGATTATCTAATGAAAAACTGTTTTTT.

This clonotype was picked up many times. The rearrangement links TRBV20-1 to TRBJ1-1; D is undetermined. This CDR3 has 11 residues. Germline CDR1 and CDR2: DFQATT and SNEGSKA (reference sequence). In nucleotides, the CDR3 is TGCAGGGCGGCCCAGCGCACTGAAGCTTTCTTT. It yields the protein CRAAQRTEAFF.

Only a few counts were recorded for this clonotype. The chain recombines TRBV4-2 with TRBJ1-1; D uncertain. The CDR3 contains 14 residues. V lost 0 bases to trimming and J lost 10 bases, with 15 bases between them. The germline V gene has CDR1 LGHNA and CDR2 YNFKEQ. The CDR3 protein is CASSQEEVNRGAFF. CDR3 nucleotides: TGTGCCAGCAGCCAAGAAGAGGTTAACCGGGGAGCTTTCTTT.

This rearrangement joins TRBV3-1 to TRBJ2-4; D might be TRBD2 (6 bases). This CDR3 comprises 16 residues. V shed 3 bases and J shed 6 bases, with 18 bases lying between them. Germline V gene data show CDR1 as LGHDT and CDR2 as YNNKEL (reference sequence). CDR3 nucleotides: TGTGCCAGCAGCCACGGCGGGGCCAGTGGTGGAAACATTCAGTACTTC. This codes for CASSHGGASGGNIQYF.